The 14 T cell receptor beta chains presented below share a single source sample, sequenced in a study of OX40 agonist ivuxolimab in advanced cancers. Profiled with immunoSEQ multiplex PCR; TCRdb holds only in-frame clones, not every one. Of roughly 70,000 clones in the sample, 70% to 90% were seen once. Here the sequenced sample was CD4+ or CD8+ T cells sorted from blood, taken in a trial of the OX40 agonist ivuxolimab. These receptors came from an adult with an advanced solid tumor such as melanoma, head and neck, liver or kidney cancer.

The chain couples TRBV27 to TRBJ1-5; possible D gene TRBD1, 6 bases. Trimming removed 6 bases from V and 7 bases from J, with 16 bases in between. This CDR3 contains 14 residues. Germline V lookup: CDR1 MNHEY, CDR2 SMNVEV (reference sequence). CDR3 sequence reads: CASRPIQGHQPQHF. The CDR3 DNA sequence: TGTGCCAGCAGACCAATCCAGGGGCACCAGCCCCAGCATTTT.

The rearrangement links TRBV6-4 to TRBJ1-5; unclear D gene. CDR1 and CDR2 from the germline V gene are MRHNA and SNTAGT. This CDR3 is 15 amino acids long. The V gene lost 6 bases and the J gene lost 0 bases, with 12 bases spanning the gap. Here the CDR3 reads CASRENIDSNQPQHF. The CDR3 nucleotides read TGTGCCAGCAGAGAAAACATTGATAGCAATCAGCCCCAGCATTTT.

The J gene is TRBJ1-5, the V gene TRBV7-2; D gene ambiguous. The V gene's germline CDR1 is SGHTA and CDR2 FQGNSA. This CDR3 is 14 amino acids long. V was pared by 2 bases and J by 6 bases, with 11 bases between. This CDR3 is CASSLNQGLQPQHF. CDR3 DNA: TGTGCCAGCAGCTTAAATCAAGGGCTTCAGCCCCAGCATTTT.

The CDR3 reads CASSWSNQPQHF. CDR3 coding DNA: TGTGCCAGCAGCTGGAGCAATCAGCCCCAGCATTTT. The gene calls are TRBV5-8 and TRBJ1-5; no firm D call. Trimming stripped 3 bases from V and 1 base from J, with 2 bases between. The CDR3 consists of 12 residues. Germline V gives CDR1 SGHTS, CDR2 YDEGEE.

This clone was picked up one time. The V gene is TRBV7-3, the J gene TRBJ2-7, with D possibly matching TRBD1 (5 bases). CDR3 length equals 15 residues. Germline CDR1 reads SGHTA; CDR2 reads FQGTGA. V was shortened by 5 bases and J by 0 bases, with 14 bases between the two germline ends. This CDR3 reads CASSQARGSSYEQYF. The CDR3 DNA reads as TGTGCCAGCAGCCAAGCAAGGGGTAGCTCCTACGAGCAGTACTTC.

This rearrangement joins TRBV6-5 to TRBJ1-3, with D unresolved. V shed 5 bases and J shed 0 bases, with 11 bases lying between them. Germline V gene data show CDR1 as MNHEY and CDR2 as SVGAGI. The CDR3 is 15 amino acids. The CDR3 nucleotides are TGTGCCAGCAGTCGATACAGCTTCTCTGGAAACACCATATATTTT. Its translation is CASSRYSFSGNTIYF.

The chain links TRBV9 to TRBJ2-6; D is unresolved. This CDR3 has 15 amino acids. Looked up from germline, CDR1 is SGDLS and CDR2 is YYNGEE. V was shortened by 0 bases and J by 0 bases, with 4 bases between the two germline ends. The CDR3 DNA is TGTGCCAGCAGCGTAGTCAGCTCTGGGGCCAACGTCCTGACTTTC. Its translation: CASSVVSSGANVLTF. The complete variable domain, with remaining parts taken from reference TRBV9 and TRBJ2-6, reads DSGVTQTPKHLITATGQRVTLRCSPRSGDLSVYWYQQSLDQGLQFLIQYYNGEERAKGNILERFSAQQFPDLHSELNLSSLELGDSALYFCASSVVSSGANVLTFGAGSRLTVL.

The V and J genes are TRBV4-1 and TRBJ1-3; D remains unclear. This CDR3 has 19 residues. CDR1 MGHRA and CDR2 YSYEKL come from the germline V gene. Trimming pared 1 base from V and 0 bases from J, leaving 19 bases between. CDR3 residues: CASSQGISGRLDSGNTIYF. The DNA for the CDR3 is TGCGCCAGCAGCCAAGGTATTTCCGGGAGGCTTGACTCTGGAAACACCATATATTTT.

With respect to this clone: Other DNA sequences within the sample encode an identical CDR3. This chain connects TRBV28 to TRBJ1-5; 7 nucleotides align to TRBD1. CDR3 length: 14 amino acids. The germline V gene has CDR1 MDHEN and CDR2 SYDVKM. J was trimmed by 4 bases and V by 6 bases; bases with no gene match: 6. The CDR3 reads CASRPGTVNQPQHF. In DNA form, the CDR3 reads TGTGCCAGCAGACCCGGGACAGTTAATCAGCCCCAGCATTTT.

The rearrangement uses TRBV19 and TRBJ1-1; 7 positions match TRBD1. The CDR3 runs to 12 residues. Germline loops: CDR1 LNHDA, CDR2 SQIVND (reference sequence). V lost 5 bases, J lost 12 bases, and 9 bases stayed unmatched. The CDR3 loop reads CASSPDRLPSFF. The CDR3 DNA is TGTGCCAGTAGTCCGGACAGGCTACCCTCTTTCTTT.

This clone appeared once. The DNA for the CDR3 is TGTGCCAGCAGTTTGGCCTATGGCTACACCTTC. Amino acid sequence: CASSLAYGYTF. V and J are TRBV28 and TRBJ1-2; D unclear. Trimming left V 3 bases short and J 4 bases short, with 3 bases between. CDR3 length equals 11 residues. Germline V gene sequence: CDR1 MDHEN, CDR2 SYDVKM.

The chain is built from TRBV11-2 and TRBJ1-6; TRBD1 might be the D (5 bases). V lost 4 bases to trimming and J lost 4 bases, with 11 bases between them. The CDR3 totals 15 residues. Germline CDR1 is SGHAT and CDR2 is FQNNGV. The CDR3: CASSSSGPYNSPLHF. As DNA, the CDR3 is TGTGCCAGCAGCTCCTCGGGACCTTATAATTCACCCCTCCACTTT. Complete variable domain (other parts from reference TRBV11-2 and TRBJ1-6): EAGVAQSPRYKIIEKRQSVAFWCNPISGHATLYWYQQILGQGPKLLIQFQNNGVVDDSQLPKDRFSAERLKGVDSTLKIQPAKLEDSAVYLCASSSSGPYNSPLHFGNGTRLTVT.

This chain joins TRBV28 and TRBJ2-2; 12 bases line up with TRBD2. CDR3 length: 15 amino acids. The trim removed 6 bases at V and 3 bases at J, leaving 2 bases unmatched. Germline values: CDR1 MDHEN, CDR2 SYDVKM. CDR3 residues: CASSRLAGDTGELFF. The CDR3 coding sequence is TGTGCCAGCAGCCGACTAGCGGGGGACACCGGGGAGCTGTTTTTT. Full variable domain (remainder filled in from reference TRBV28 and TRBJ2-2): DVKVTQSSRYLVKRTGEKVFLECVQDMDHENMFWYRQDPGLGLRLIYFSYDVKMKEKGDIPEGYSVSREKKERFSLILESASTNQTSMYLCASSRLAGDTGELFFGEGSRLTVL.

This clone was seen a single time. V is TRBV18 and J is TRBJ2-1, with TRBD1 identical over 9 bases. The CDR3 loop spans 16 amino acids. V shed 4 bases and J 6 bases; nucleotides not matched to a gene: 10. Germline-derived CDR1 and CDR2 are KGHSH and LQKENI. CDR3 sequence: CASSRIRTGVGNEQFF. DNA of the CDR3: TGTGCCAGCTCACGAATAAGGACAGGGGTCGGCAATGAGCAGTTCTTC.